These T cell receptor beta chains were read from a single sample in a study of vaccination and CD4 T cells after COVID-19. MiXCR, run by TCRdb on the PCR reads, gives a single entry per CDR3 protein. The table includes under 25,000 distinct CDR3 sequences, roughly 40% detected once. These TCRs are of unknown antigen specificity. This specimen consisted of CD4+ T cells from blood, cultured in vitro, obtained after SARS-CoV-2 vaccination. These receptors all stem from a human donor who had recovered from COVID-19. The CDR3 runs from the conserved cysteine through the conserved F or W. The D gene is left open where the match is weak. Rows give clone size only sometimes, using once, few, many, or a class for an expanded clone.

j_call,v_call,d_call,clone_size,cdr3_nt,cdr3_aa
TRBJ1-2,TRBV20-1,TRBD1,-,TGCAGTGCTGAATCGGGACAGATTTATGGCTACACCTTC,CSAESGQIYGYTF
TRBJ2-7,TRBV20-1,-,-,TGCAGTGCTAGAGCTCTCCGGGACAAGGGCTCCTACGAGCAGTACTTC,CSARALRDKGSYEQYF
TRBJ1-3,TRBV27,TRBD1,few,TGTGCCAGCAGTCCTACAGGGGTCTCTGGAAACACCATATATTTT,CASSPTGVSGNTIYF
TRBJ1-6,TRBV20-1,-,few,TGCAGTGCTAGAGAGGGAGGCGGCTTTGGGGCAGGGTCACCCCTCCACTTT,CSAREGGGFGAGSPLHF
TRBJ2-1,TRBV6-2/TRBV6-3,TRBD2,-,TGTGCCAGCAGTTACTCGCCACCGGGACTAGCGGGAGGGCCTGGGGATGAGCAGTTCTTC,CASSYSPPGLAGGPGDEQFF
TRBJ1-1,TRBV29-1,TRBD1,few,TGCAGCGGGGGACAGTCGAACACTGAAGCTTTCTTT,CSGGQSNTEAFF
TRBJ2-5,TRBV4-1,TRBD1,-,TGCGCCAGCAGCCCCGCAACTACCGGGACAGGGGAGACCCAGTACTTC,CASSPATTGTGETQYF
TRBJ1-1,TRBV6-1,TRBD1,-,TGTGCCAGCAGTCCCCCAGGGGGATACACTGAAGCTTTCTTT,CASSPPGGYTEAFF
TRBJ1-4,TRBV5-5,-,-,TGTGCCAGCAGCTTCCGGGGCGCAACTAATGAAAAACTGTTTTTT,CASSFRGATNEKLFF
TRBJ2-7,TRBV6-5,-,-,TGTGCCAGCAGTTATACGGGACGCTCCTACGAGCAGTACTTC,CASSYTGRSYEQYF
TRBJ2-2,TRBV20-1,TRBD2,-,TGCAGTGCTAGACCTCCTTACGGGGGAGGGGACACCGGGGAGCTGTTTTTT,CSARPPYGGGDTGELFF
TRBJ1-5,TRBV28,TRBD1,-,TGTGCCAGCAGTAAGGACAGGGGATATCAGCCCCAGCATTTT,CASSKDRGYQPQHF
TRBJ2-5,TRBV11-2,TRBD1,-,TGTGCCAGCAGCTTAGAGTCCTTCGGCAGGGGGCGTGAGGAGACCCAGTACTTC,CASSLESFGRGREETQYF
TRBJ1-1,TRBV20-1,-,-,TGCAGTGCCCCGAGGGGCAGGGGCATGAACACTGAAGCTTTCTTT,CSAPRGRGMNTEAFF
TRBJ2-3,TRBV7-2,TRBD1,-,TGTGCCAGCAGCTTCGGACAGGGAAGGGTGGATACGCAGTATTTT,CASSFGQGRVDTQYF
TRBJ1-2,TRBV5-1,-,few,TGCGCCAGCAGCTTGGAGGATGCAGGGCGCCCCTATGGCTACACCTTC,CASSLEDAGRPYGYTF
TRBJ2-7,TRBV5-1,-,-,TGCGCCAGCAGCTTGGCGTCTTCGGGAGTCGGTTGGGACGAGCAGTACTTC,CASSLASSGVGWDEQYF
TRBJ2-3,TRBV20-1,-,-,TGCAGTGCTGAACCGGGACATCAACGCGGATTAACAGATACGCAGTATTTT,CSAEPGHQRGLTDTQYF
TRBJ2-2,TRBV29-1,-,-,TGCAGCGTTGTTTGGGGCAGGGACACCGGGGAGCTGTTTTTT,CSVVWGRDTGELFF
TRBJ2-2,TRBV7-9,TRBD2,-,TGTGCCAGCAGCTCTCTAGCGGGAGTGAACACCGGGGAGCTGTTTTTT,CASSSLAGVNTGELFF
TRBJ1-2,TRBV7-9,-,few,TGTGCCAGCAGCGGCTTAGAAAGGCGGGATGGCTACACCTTC,CASSGLERRDGYTF
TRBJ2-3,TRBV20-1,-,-,TGCAGTGCTAGCTTCCAGGGAATAAGAAATACGCAGTATTTT,CSASFQGIRNTQYF
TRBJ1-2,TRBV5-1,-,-,TGCGCCAGCAGCTTGAATGGCAGGGGACACTATGGCTACACCTTC,CASSLNGRGHYGYTF
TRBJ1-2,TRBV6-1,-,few,TGTGCCATCCGGACAGTTTCCTATGGCTACACCTTC,CAIRTVSYGYTF
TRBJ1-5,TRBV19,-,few,TGTGCCAGTAGTATTCAGGCAGCATGGTATAGCAATCAGCCCCAGCATTTT,CASSIQAAWYSNQPQHF
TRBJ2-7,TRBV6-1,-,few,TGTGCCAGCAGTGTCGTCGAGCAGTACTTC,CASSVVEQYF
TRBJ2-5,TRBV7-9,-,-,TGTGCCAGCAGCTTAGTTATGTCGGATCAAGAGACCCAGTACTTC,CASSLVMSDQETQYF
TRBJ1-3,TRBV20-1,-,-,TGCAGTGCTAGAGATTTGTCCCGAGCCACTGGAAACACCATATATTTT,CSARDLSRATGNTIYF
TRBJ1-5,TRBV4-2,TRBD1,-,TGTGCCAGCAGACTTGGACAGGGGTCAGATCAGCCCCAGCATTTT,CASRLGQGSDQPQHF